These 16 T cell receptor beta chains were sequenced from one sample in a study of spatial heterogeneity in lung cancer. TCRdb processed the 5' RACE reads anew with MiXCR; each CDR3 protein has one entry. The sample contains some 85,000 distinct CDR3 sequences, 15% to 25% of which appear only once. The time point here: sample taken at primary tumor resection. Researchers sequenced whole RNA taken from tumor, nontumor lung or frozen PBMC without sorting. Source: PBMCs, taken at surgery. Receptors were obtained from a male donor with early-stage non-small cell lung cancer.

The V call is TRBV27, the J call TRBJ2-7; 9 nucleotides line up with TRBD1. This CDR3 has 17 amino acids. Germline V CDR1 and CDR2: MNHEY, SMNVEV (reference sequence). J lost 2 bases, V lost 3 bases, and 11 bases had no gene match. The CDR3 here is CASSLPHNRGHAYEQYF. CDR3 sequence (DNA): TGTGCCAGCAGTTTGCCTCACAACAGGGGGCATGCCTACGAGCAGTACTTC.

The CDR3 DNA is TGTGCCAGCGGCCTCACCGGACAGACTTCCTACAATGAGCAGTTCTTC. Its protein product is CASGLTGQTSYNEQFF. The chain combines TRBV7-9 with TRBJ2-1; D is possibly TRBD1 (6 bases). The CDR3 contains 16 residues. Trimming shortened V by 8 bases and J by 1 base, and 18 bases separated the two germline ends. Per germline, CDR1 SEHNR and CDR2 FQNEAQ (reference sequence).

This clonotype appeared a few times. The CDR3: CASSRTGGQNQPQHF. The CDR3 nucleotides are TGTGCCAGCTCCCGGACAGGGGGCCAAAATCAGCCCCAGCATTTT. The V gene is TRBV2, the J gene TRBJ1-5; 11 nucleotides match TRBD1. The CDR3 is made up of 15 amino acids. With V trimmed by 8 bases and J by 4 bases, 7 bases remained unmatched. Germline CDR1 is SNHLY and CDR2 is FYNNEI.

This clonotype was picked up a small number of times. J is TRBJ2-3 and V is TRBV6-6; 7 bases align to TRBD2. V shed 4 bases, J shed 6 bases, and the junction held 10 bases outside the gene matches. Germline V CDR1 and CDR2: MNHNY, SVGAGI (reference sequence). The CDR3 is 15 amino acids. CDR3 bases: TGTGCCAGCAGTTGGGGGGGAAGCGAGGGCGATACGCAGTATTTT. Translated, it gives CASSWGGSEGDTQYF.

This clonotype was seen repeatedly, ten times or more. The CDR3 nucleotides read TGCGCCAGCAGCTTCTCGAACACTGAAGCTTTCTTT. It specifies CASSFSNTEAFF. The genes are TRBV5-1 and TRBJ1-1, with D unresolved. In germline, CDR1 is SGHRS, CDR2 YFSETQ. V lost 2 bases and J lost 1, with 3 bases in between. The CDR3 contains 12 residues.

This clonotype was counted at least ten times. The V and J genes are TRBV5-1 and TRBJ2-7, with 10 bases that match TRBD2. The CDR3 runs to 17 residues. The J segment lost 3 bases and the V segment lost 4 bases, leaving 13 bases of the junction unmatched. Germline loops: CDR1 SGHRS, CDR2 YFSETQ. CDR3 region: CASSRIRASGGVYEQYF. The CDR3 nucleotides read TGCGCCAGCAGCCGGATTCGGGCTAGCGGGGGTGTCTACGAGCAGTACTTC.

This clonotype was seen only a few times. This sequence joins TRBV15 and TRBJ1-1; D gene uncertain. Deletions cut 1 base from V and 0 bases from J, with 9 bases between. Germline lookup yields CDR1 LNHNV and CDR2 YYDKDF (reference sequence). The CDR3 is 15 amino acids. CDR3 amino acids: CATSRAGELNTEAFF. The CDR3, as DNA: TGTGCCACCAGCAGAGCGGGCGAATTGAACACTGAAGCTTTCTTT.

This clonotype came up once. V and J are TRBV6-4 and TRBJ2-7; D remains unclear. V dropped 0 bases and J dropped 4 bases, with 7 bases sitting between them. The germline gives CDR1 MRHNA, CDR2 SNTAGT. This CDR3 contains 13 residues. The CDR3 DNA reads TGTGCCAGCAGTGACTCCGACATATACGAGCAGTACTTC. Its protein is CASSDSDIYEQYF.

In its sample, this clonotype was seen many times. The J gene is TRBJ2-5, the V gene TRBV29-1, with D possibly TRBD1 on 5 matching bases. Germline V lookup: CDR1 SQVTM, CDR2 ANQGSEA. Trimming stripped 4 bases from V and 0 bases from J, with 9 bases between. This CDR3 region has 13 residues. CDR3 sequence reads: CSVGQSYQETQYF. The DNA of the CDR3 is TGCAGCGTTGGACAGTCGTACCAAGAGACCCAGTACTTC. The full variable domain, with the rest looked up from reference TRBV29-1 and TRBJ2-5, is SAVISQKPSRDICQRGTSLTIQCQVDSQVTMMFWYRQQPGQSLTLIATANQGSEATYESGFVIDKFPISRPNLTFSTLTVSNMSPEDSSIYLCSVGQSYQETQYFGPGTRLLVL.

This clonotype was seen many times. The rearrangement uses TRBV18 and TRBJ2-6, with 10 positions matching TRBD1. V was clipped by 1 base and J by 2 bases; unmatched bases: 8. The CDR3 is 19 residues long. Germline V CDR1 and CDR2: KGHSH, LQKENI. CDR3 in DNA: TGTGCCAGCTCACCACGACCGGGACAGGGGCTTCCTGGGGCCAACGTCCTGACTTTC. Translation: CASSPRPGQGLPGANVLTF.

The chain carries TRBV2 and TRBJ2-3; possibly TRBD2 for D (6 bases). The CDR3 totals 13 residues. Per germline, CDR1 SNHLY and CDR2 FYNNEI. V shed 8 bases and J shed 2 bases, with 11 bases lying between them. CDR3 coding DNA: TGTGCCAGCCGGCGGGAACTCACAGATACGCAGTATTTT. Its protein product is CASRRELTDTQYF. Filled out from reference TRBV2 and TRBJ2-3, the complete variable domain reads EPEVTQTPSHQVTQMGQEVILRCVPISNHLYFYWYRQILGQKVEFLVSFYNNEISEKSEIFDDQFSVERPDGSNFTLKIRSTKLEDSAMYFCASRRELTDTQYFGPGTRLTVL.

In its sample, this clonotype was seen a few times. The V gene is TRBV6-2 or TRBV6-3, the J gene TRBJ1-2; 7 positions match TRBD1. CDR1 and CDR2 from the germline V gene are MNHEY and SVGEGT. Germline trimming cut 10 bases from V and 2 bases from J; bases unmatched to any gene: 10. The CDR3 sequence is 14 residues long. This chain's CDR3 is CATSGTVKNYGYTF. In nucleotides, the CDR3 is TGTGCCACGTCCGGGACAGTGAAGAACTATGGCTACACCTTC.

The chain recombines TRBV5-1 with TRBJ2-1; no firm D call. V was shortened by 0 bases and J by 8 bases, with 12 bases between the two germline ends. CDR3 size: 14 residues. The germline CDR1 and CDR2 sequences are SGHRS and YFSETQ. CDR3 in amino acids: CASSLGHSTDEQFF. In nucleotides, the CDR3 is TGCGCCAGCAGCTTGGGACATTCTACAGATGAGCAGTTCTTC.

The rearrangement links TRBV7-2 to TRBJ2-3; the D gene is possibly TRBD1 (5 bases). CDR1 is SGHTA and CDR2 is FQGNSA in the germline V gene. This CDR3 spans 14 amino acids. Deletions cut 5 bases from V and 4 bases from J, with 13 bases between. The CDR3 is CASSPGNRPDTQYF. The CDR3 nucleotides are TGTGCCAGCAGCCCCGGTAACAGGCCAGATACGCAGTATTTT.

The V gene is TRBV7-9, the J gene TRBJ1-1, with D possibly matching TRBD1 (6 bases). V was trimmed by 3 bases and J by 0 bases, leaving 8 bases between them. Germline V CDR1 and CDR2: SEHNR, FQNEAQ (reference sequence). CDR3 length: 14 amino acids. Here the CDR3 DNA reads TGTGCCAGCAGCTTCGGGGGGCTGAACACTGAAGCTTTCTTT. Translated, it gives CASSFGGLNTEAFF.

The J gene is TRBJ2-5, the V gene TRBV20-1; D remains ambiguous. CDR1 is DFQATT, CDR2 SNEGSKA, per germline (reference sequence). The CDR3 contains 14 residues. Trimming left V 5 bases short and J 2 bases short, with 15 bases between. In DNA, the CDR3 is TGCAGTGCTGTCCCCGGACGGCAGCAAGAGACCCAGTACTTC. Amino acids: CSAVPGRQQETQYF.